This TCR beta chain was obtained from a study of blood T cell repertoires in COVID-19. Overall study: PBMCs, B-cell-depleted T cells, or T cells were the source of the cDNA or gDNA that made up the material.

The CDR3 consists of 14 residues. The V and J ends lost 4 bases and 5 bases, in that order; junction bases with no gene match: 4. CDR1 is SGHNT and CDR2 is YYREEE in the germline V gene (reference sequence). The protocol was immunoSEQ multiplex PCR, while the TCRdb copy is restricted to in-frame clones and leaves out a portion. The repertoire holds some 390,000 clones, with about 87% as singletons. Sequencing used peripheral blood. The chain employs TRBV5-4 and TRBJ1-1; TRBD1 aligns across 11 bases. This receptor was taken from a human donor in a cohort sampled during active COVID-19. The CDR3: CASSAGTGGTEAFF. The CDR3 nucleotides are TGTGCCAGCAGCGCCGGGACAGGGGGGACTGAAGCTTTCTTT. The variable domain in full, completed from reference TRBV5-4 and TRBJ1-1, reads ETGVTQSPTHLIKTRGQQVTLRCSSQSGHNTVSWYQQALGQGPQFIFQYYREEENGRGNFPPRFSGLQFPNYSSELNVNALELDDSALYLCASSAGTGGTEAFFGQGTRLTVV.